The 9 T cell receptor beta chains presented below share a single source sample, sequenced in a study of T cells in tuberculosis. Profiling relied on immunoSEQ multiplex PCR, and the TCRdb table lists in-frame clones only, not all of them. The profile shows 30,000 or so clones, 90% of them singletons. The sample taken for sequencing was PBMCs. These receptors all stem from a donor aged 10-35 years with latent tuberculosis or without tuberculosis infection.

This chain connects TRBV14 to TRBJ1-5; D is perhaps TRBD1 (6 bases). The CDR3 loop spans 14 amino acids. Looked up from germline, CDR1 is SGHDN and CDR2 is FVKESK. V dropped 2 bases and J dropped 6 bases, with 11 bases sitting between them. DNA for the CDR3: TGTGCCAGCAGCCAACAGGGGTTTGGTCAGCCCCAGCATTTT. Translating it yields CASSQQGFGQPQHF.

The chain carries TRBV6-1 and TRBJ1-3; the D gene is possibly TRBD1 (5 bases). The CDR3 is made up of 13 amino acids. Germline CDR1 MNHNS, CDR2 SASEGT. The V end lost 10 bases, the J end lost 4 bases, and 14 bases lay between the germline ends. CDR3 bases: TGTGCCACCTTAGGGGAACAGGGAAACACCATATATTTT. Protein: CATLGEQGNTIYF.

The genes are TRBV5-4 and TRBJ2-3, with TRBD1 matching over 8 bases. The CDR3 has 13 amino acids. The ends lost 8 bases at V and 4 bases at J; junction bases unmatched: 6. Germline CDR1 is SGHNT and CDR2 is YYREEE (reference sequence). CDR3 residues: CASNQQGADTQYF. The CDR3 DNA is TGTGCCAGTAATCAACAGGGGGCAGATACGCAGTATTTT.

CDR3 protein: CASSTVREQYF. For the CDR3, the DNA is TGTGCCAGCAGCACCGTCAGGGAGCAGTACTTC. The rearrangement joins TRBV5-8 to TRBJ2-7; D uncertain. This CDR3 is built from 11 residues. Germline CDR1 is SGHTS and CDR2 is YDEGEE. Trimming removed 4 bases from V and 7 bases from J, with 9 bases in between. The entire variable domain, with the rest obtained from reference TRBV5-8 and TRBJ2-7, is as follows: EAGVTQSPTHLIKTRGQQATLRCSPISGHTSVYWYQQALGLGLQFLLWYDEGEERNRGNFPPRFSGRQFPNYSSELNVNALELEDSALYLCASSTVREQYFGPGTRLTVT.

V usage is TRBV5-6 and J usage is TRBJ1-1; 8 bases fit TRBD1. The CDR3 covers 15 residues. CDR1 is SGHDT, CDR2 YYEEEE, per germline. V dropped 4 bases and J dropped 3; count of bases not matched to a gene: 8. The CDR3 region has the DNA TGTGCCAGCAGCGATTTCGGACAGGGCTACACTGAAGCTTTCTTT. Translation gives CASSDFGQGYTEAFF.

The chain is built from TRBV19 and TRBJ2-4; D may be TRBD2 (8 bases). The germline V gene has CDR1 LNHDA and CDR2 SQIVND (reference sequence). CDR3 length: 16 residues. V was pared by 3 bases and J by 3 bases, with 15 bases between. The CDR3 nucleotides read TGTGCCAGTAGTATTTCGGGAGGGGGCGGCAAAAACATTCAGTACTTC. Protein: CASSISGGGGKNIQYF. Full variable domain (rest looked up from reference TRBV19 and TRBJ2-4): DGGITQSPKYLFRKEGQNVTLSCEQNLNHDAMYWYRQDPGQGLRLIYYSQIVNDFQKGDIAEGYSVSREKKESFPLTVTSAQKNPTAFYLCASSISGGGGKNIQYFGAGTRLSVL.

The CDR3 nucleotides are TGTGCCAGCAGTTTATTCAGGGGAACAGATACGCAGTATTTT. Protein: CASSLFRGTDTQYF. This sequence joins TRBV27 and TRBJ2-3, with a tentative D call TRBD1 (6 bases). V was shortened by 1 base and J by 3 bases, with 8 bases between the two germline ends. The CDR3 is 14 amino acids. Per germline, CDR1 MNHEY and CDR2 SMNVEV (reference sequence).

DNA for the CDR3: TGTGCCAGCAGCACCTTCCCGGGACAGGAGCACGCGTCGGCCAAAAACATTCAGTACTTC. Translating gives CASSTFPGQEHASAKNIQYF. The chain joins TRBV27 to TRBJ2-4, with 8 bases lining up with TRBD1. The germline V gene encodes CDR1 MNHEY and CDR2 SMNVEV (reference sequence). CDR3 length equals 20 residues. The V and J ends lost 6 bases and 1 base, in that order; junction bases with no gene match: 20.

The chain combines TRBV6-5 with TRBJ2-2, with D perhaps TRBD1 (5 bases). The CDR3 runs to 16 residues. Per germline, CDR1 MNHEY and CDR2 SVGAGI. V dropped 0 bases and J dropped 5 bases, with 13 bases sitting between them. The CDR3 protein is CASSYSIPGLTGELFF. Here the CDR3 DNA reads TGTGCCAGCAGTTACTCGATACCAGGGTTGACCGGGGAGCTGTTTTTT.